This T cell receptor beta chain was profiled in a study of blood T cell repertoires in COVID-19. J was trimmed by 0 bases and V by 3 bases; bases with no gene match: 10. The CDR3 has 18 residues. CDR1 is SGHTS and CDR2 is YDEGEE in the germline V gene. Repertoires were generated with immunoSEQ multiplex PCR, while TCRdb's copy carries only in-frame clones and drops some. The table includes roughly 220,000 clones, around three quarters detected once. This sequence originates from a woman in her 70s with acute or convalescent COVID-19. The genes are TRBV5-8 and TRBJ2-3; 10 nucleotides line up with TRBD2. Source material: peripheral blood. The CDR3 sequence: CASSSSSGSRSSTDTQYF. CDR3 nucleotide sequence: TGTGCCAGCAGCTCCTCTAGCGGGAGTCGCTCTAGCACAGATACGCAGTATTTT.